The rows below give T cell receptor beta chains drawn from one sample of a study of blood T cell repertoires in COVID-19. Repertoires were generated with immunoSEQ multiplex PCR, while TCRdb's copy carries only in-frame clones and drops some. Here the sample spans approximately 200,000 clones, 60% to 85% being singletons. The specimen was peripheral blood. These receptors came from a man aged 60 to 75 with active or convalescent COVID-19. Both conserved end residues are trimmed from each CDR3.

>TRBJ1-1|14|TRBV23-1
ASSQSGGMVRTEAF
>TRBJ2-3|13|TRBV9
ASSVEGTGVDTQY
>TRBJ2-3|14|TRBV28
ASNGGLAHFTDTQY
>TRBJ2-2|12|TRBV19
ASSQQGAAGELF
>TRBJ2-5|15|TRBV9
ASSAGTSGTLVETQY
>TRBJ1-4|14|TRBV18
ASSNTNSGRNEKLF
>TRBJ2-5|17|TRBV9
ASSVVPGSGSLSRETQY
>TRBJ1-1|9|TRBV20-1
RDRGGTEAF
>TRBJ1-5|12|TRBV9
ASSPGTVDQPQH
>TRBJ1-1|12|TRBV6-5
ASSPGEPNTEAF
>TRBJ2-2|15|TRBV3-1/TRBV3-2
ASSPGGLAGVPGELF
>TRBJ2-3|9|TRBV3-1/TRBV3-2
ASSRGDTQY